This T cell receptor (beta chain) was retrieved from a study of T-cell reconstitution after alpha-beta-depleted transplantation in children. Preparation of the TCRbeta library was carried out with unique molecular identifiers. TCRdb re-called the PCR reads through MiXCR, storing one row per CDR3 protein. The table has hundreds of thousands of distinct CDR3 sequences, about 25% seen once. Overall study findings and caveats: T cells produced anew were the main source of T-cell counts and diversity one year after transplant.

Concerning this clonotype itself: What it recognizes is unknown.

V lost 1 base and J lost 1, with 15 bases in between. Germline CDR1 reads SQVTM; CDR2 reads ANQGSEA. The length of the CDR3 is 16 residues. The rearrangement links TRBV29-1 to TRBJ2-3; the D is unclear. The sequences come from PBMCs, collected before TCRalphabeta/CD19-depleted stem cell transplant. This TCR was recovered from a girl aged 2-10 years with Fanconi anemia, due to receive a stem cell transplant. The CDR3 DNA reads TGCAGCGTTGAAGGTATTGACTCGGCGCGCACAGATACGCAGTATTTT. Protein product: CSVEGIDSARTDTQYF.